This TCR beta chain was retrieved from a study of cytomegalovirus exposure and HLA in healthy donors. The V gene's germline CDR1 is SGHVS and CDR2 FNYEAQ. V lost 2 bases, J lost 0 bases, and 10 bases stayed unmatched. This CDR3 region has 19 residues. TCRdb's table, derived via immunoSEQ multiplex PCR, lists solely in-frame clones and lacks some. The sample shows about 250,000 clones, roughly 87% of them seen only once. Points from the study as a whole: Subsequent analysis showed first-cohort TCR clusters tending to co-occur in more than 95 validation repertoires. High sensitivity and specificity were reportedly achieved when the classifier diagnosed cytomegalovirus status. In vitro confirmation showed a few CMV-associated chains to be CMV antigen specific.

In its sample, this clone was seen once. The antigen remains unidentified. The sequence derives from a man between 18 and 29 years old in good health and CMV-seropositive. This sequence joins TRBV7-6 and TRBJ2-1, with 10 bases lining up with TRBD2. Specimen: PBMCs. CDR3 DNA: TGTGCCAGCAGCTTAATTCTAGCGGGGGCGGTGGGCTCCTACAATGAGCAGTTCTTC. Its translation is CASSLILAGAVGSYNEQFF.